This TCR beta chain was documented in a study of cytomegalovirus exposure and HLA in healthy donors. The study, taken as a whole, reports: By a later analysis, the bulk of CMV-associated TCR beta chains appeared HLA-restricted.

The V and J ends lost 5 bases and 4 bases, in that order; junction bases with no gene match: 7. The length of the CDR3 is 16 residues. CDR1 is MGHRA, CDR2 YSYEKL, per germline. The sample holds one count of this clone. Its antigen is not known. This PCR relied on a set of 60 Vbeta primers and 13 Jbeta primers. Profiled with immunoSEQ multiplex PCR; TCRdb holds only in-frame clones, not every one. The sample lists about 140,000 clones, roughly four fifths occurring once. The specimen was PBMCs. This TCR was sampled from a man aged 18 to 30 in good health and CMV-seropositive. The V call is TRBV4-1, the J call TRBJ2-2; 10 positions match TRBD1. The CDR3 reads CASSIRDRGSTGELFF. In DNA, the CDR3 is TGCGCCAGCAGCATTCGGGACAGGGGAAGCACCGGGGAGCTGTTTTTT.